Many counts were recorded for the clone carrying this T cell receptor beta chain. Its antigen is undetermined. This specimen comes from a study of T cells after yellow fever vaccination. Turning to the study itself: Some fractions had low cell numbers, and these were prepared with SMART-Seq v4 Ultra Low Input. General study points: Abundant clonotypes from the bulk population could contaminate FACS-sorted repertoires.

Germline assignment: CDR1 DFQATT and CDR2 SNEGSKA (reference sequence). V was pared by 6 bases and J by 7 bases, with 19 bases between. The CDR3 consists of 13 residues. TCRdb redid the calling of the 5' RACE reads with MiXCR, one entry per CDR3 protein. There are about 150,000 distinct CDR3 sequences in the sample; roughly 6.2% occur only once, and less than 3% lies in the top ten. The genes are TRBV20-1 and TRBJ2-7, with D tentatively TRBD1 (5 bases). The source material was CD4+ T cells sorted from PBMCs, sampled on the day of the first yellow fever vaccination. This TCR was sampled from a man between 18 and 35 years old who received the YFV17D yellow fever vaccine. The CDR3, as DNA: TGCAGTGCCACGTTGGGCAGGGATGTTGAGCAGTACTTC. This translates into CSATLGRDVEQYF.